These T cell receptor beta chains were read from a single sample in a study of blood T cell repertoires in COVID-19. Only in-frame clones appear in the TCRdb table, and some are missing; sequencing was by immunoSEQ multiplex PCR. This table holds hundreds of thousands of clones, nearly 90% found once. The sequencing input was PBMCs or T cells enriched from blood (not recorded which). The receptors come from a woman younger than 35 with acute COVID-19. CDR3s include the opening cysteine and the closing phenylalanine or tryptophan. D genes are given only for firm matches. Clone sizes are given selectively: once, few, many, or a class where the clone is expanded.

TRBV5-4	TRBJ2-1	TRBD2	-	TGTGCCAGCAGCCCACGTCCCGGGACTAGCGGCGATGAGCAGTTCTTC	CASSPRPGTSGDEQFF
TRBV30	TRBJ2-5	-	-	TGTGCCTGGTCAGGGGCGTTTTGGGAGACCCAGTACTTC	CAWSGAFWETQYF
TRBV19	TRBJ2-5	-	-	TGTGCCAGTAGTATCAGAAGTTTCCAAGAGACCCAGTACTTC	CASSIRSFQETQYF
TRBV5-1	TRBJ2-6	TRBD1	-	TGCGCCAGCAGCTCGGAACAGGGGGCGGTAGGGGCCAACGTCCTGACTTTC	CASSSEQGAVGANVLTF
TRBV19	TRBJ2-1	TRBD2	-	TGTGCCAGCGCGATAGCGGGAGGTGGCAATGAGCAGTTCTTC	CASAIAGGGNEQFF
TRBV9	TRBJ2-2	-	-	TGTGCCAGCAGCGTAGAAGGGGTTGACACCGGGGAGCTGTTTTTT	CASSVEGVDTGELFF
TRBV27	TRBJ2-3	TRBD1	-	TGTGCCAGCAGGCTTACCCCTTATGACAGGGGCCCACTCACAGATACGCAGTATTTT	CASRLTPYDRGPLTDTQYF
TRBV10-3	TRBJ1-1	TRBD1	-	TGTGCCATCAGGGGACAGGGTATGAACACTGAAGCTTTCTTT	CAIRGQGMNTEAFF
TRBV28	TRBJ2-1	-	-	TGTGCCAGCACGGGCTCTGACAGAGACAATGAGCAGTTCTTC	CASTGSDRDNEQFF
TRBV10-1	TRBJ2-1	TRBD2	-	TGCGCCAGCAGCTTTAGGGCGGGAGGGCGGAATGAGCAGTTCTTC	CASSFRAGGRNEQFF
TRBV29-1	TRBJ2-5	TRBD2	once	TGCAGCGTTGGGGCGGGAGCGGCAGAGACCCAGTACTTC	CSVGAGAAETQYF
TRBV30	TRBJ2-5	TRBD2	-	TGTGCCTGGGACCCCGGGACTAGCGGGAGGATGTTGGAGACCCAGTACTTC	CAWDPGTSGRMLETQYF
TRBV11-2	TRBJ1-4	-	-	TGTGCCAGCAGCTCGCGCCCTGCGGGTAATGAAAAACTGTTTTTT	CASSSRPAGNEKLFF
TRBV7-6	TRBJ1-1	-	-	TGTGCCAGCAGCCTCTACAAGGGGCGCGAAGCTTTCTTT	CASSLYKGREAFF
TRBV2	TRBJ1-1	-	-	TGTGCCAGCAGTATTCAGGGGTTCATTATTATGAACACTGAAGCTTTCTTT	CASSIQGFIIMNTEAFF
TRBV7-8	TRBJ2-7	TRBD2	-	TGTGCCAGCAGCTTAGGTGGGGGGGAGGAGGGATACGAGCAGTACTTC	CASSLGGGEEGYEQYF
TRBV27	TRBJ1-1	-	once	TGTGCCAGCAGTTTCAACTTGAACACTGAAGCTTTCTTT	CASSFNLNTEAFF
TRBV7-2	TRBJ2-1	-	-	TGTGCCAGCAGCTTACACAGGTACAATGAGCAGTTCTTC	CASSLHRYNEQFF
TRBV6-5	TRBJ2-6	-	-	TGTGCCAGCAGCCCAACAGGTTCGGGGGCCAACGTCCTGACTTTC	CASSPTGSGANVLTF
TRBV6-5	TRBJ1-2	-	-	TGTGCCAGCAGTTACCCACAGGGCCTGAACTATGGCTACACCTTC	CASSYPQGLNYGYTF
TRBV4-1	TRBJ2-6	-	-	TGCGCCAGCAGCCAAGGTCCGGGATATGGGGCCAACGTCCTGACTTTC	CASSQGPGYGANVLTF
TRBV18	TRBJ2-7	-	-	TGTGCCAGCTCACCCGGGACAACCACCTACGAGCAGTACTTC	CASSPGTTTYEQYF
TRBV18	TRBJ2-7	-	-	TGTGCCAGCTCACCAAGCAGGAACGAGCAGTACTTC	CASSPSRNEQYF
TRBV7-2	TRBJ2-3	TRBD2	-	TGTGCCAGCAGCCTAACTTCGACTAGCGGGGCAATCACAGATACGCAGTATTTT	CASSLTSTSGAITDTQYF
TRBV4-2	TRBJ2-2	-	-	TGTGCCAGCAGCCCCCATGAGTTTTCGAACACCGGGGAGCTGTTTTTT	CASSPHEFSNTGELFF
TRBV19	TRBJ1-3	-	-	TGTGCCAGTAGTTTACAAATCTCTGGAAACACCATATATTTT	CASSLQISGNTIYF
TRBV11-2	TRBJ2-7	TRBD2	-	TGTGCCAGCAGCTTACGGACTAGCGGGAGCCGATCGTGGGAGCAGTACTTC	CASSLRTSGSRSWEQYF
TRBV7-2	TRBJ2-1	-	-	TGTGCCAGCAGCAATCGGGGTTTCTACAATGAGCAGTTCTTC	CASSNRGFYNEQFF
TRBV19	TRBJ2-3	-	-	TGTGCCAGTAGGAGGGGAGGTTCAGATACGCAGTATTTT	CASRRGGSDTQYF
TRBV30	TRBJ2-1	TRBD2	-	TGTGCCGTGACTAGCGGGAGAGGGGGGGCCTCCTACAATGAGCAGTTCTTC	CAVTSGRGGASYNEQFF
TRBV5-1	TRBJ2-7	-	-	TGCGCCAGCAGCTTGCGGGGCTACGAGCAGTACTTC	CASSLRGYEQYF
TRBV11-1	TRBJ2-7	-	-	TGTGCCAGCAGCCCGACTCCCAGCTCCTACGAGCAGTACTTC	CASSPTPSSYEQYF
TRBV27	TRBJ2-3	-	once	TGTGCCAGCAGCCCCCCCGCAGATACGCAGTATTTT	CASSPPADTQYF
TRBV27	TRBJ1-1	-	-	TGTGCCAGCAGTTTGGAGGTAAACACTGAAGCTTTCTTT	CASSLEVNTEAFF
TRBV10-3	TRBJ2-2	TRBD2	-	TGTGCCATCAGTCCAATCGGGACTAGCGTGAACACCGGGGAGCTGTTTTTT	CAISPIGTSVNTGELFF
TRBV3-1/TRBV3-2	TRBJ1-4	-	-	TGTGCCAGCAGCGAGGGAATCTATAATGAAAAACTGTTTTTT	CASSEGIYNEKLFF
TRBV7-2	TRBJ2-3	TRBD2	-	TGTGCCAGCAGCTTAGCTAGTAGCGGGTTAGCCACAGATACGCAGTATTTT	CASSLASSGLATDTQYF
TRBV7-2	TRBJ2-7	-	-	TGTGCCAGCAGCTTAGGCCCGCAGGGGGGCAGGGAGCAGTACTTC	CASSLGPQGGREQYF
TRBV27	TRBJ1-6	-	-	TGTGCCAGCAATCCCGGGACACGTTTAAATTCACCCCTCCACTTT	CASNPGTRLNSPLHF
TRBV28	TRBJ1-5	TRBD1	-	TGTGCCAGCAGCCGAGACACAGGGGGGAATCAGCCCCAGCATTTT	CASSRDTGGNQPQHF
TRBV6-5	TRBJ2-7	-	-	TGTGCCAGCAGTTACACCGAACAGGCCCAAAAGTACTTC	CASSYTEQAQKYF
TRBV5-1	TRBJ1-6	-	-	TGCGCCAGCAGCAACCGGGTTCCCAATTCACCCCTCCACTTT	CASSNRVPNSPLHF
TRBV5-1	TRBJ2-7	TRBD2	-	TGCGCCAGCAGCTCGGGACTAGCGGACTACGAGCAGTACTTC	CASSSGLADYEQYF
TRBV9	TRBJ2-3	-	-	TGTGCCAGCAGCGTAGGTCTAAGAGCTAGCACAGATACGCAGTATTTT	CASSVGLRASTDTQYF
TRBV4-1	TRBJ2-1	TRBD2	-	TGCGCCAGCAGCCAAGATCTTAGCGGGGGGGACAATGAGCAGTTCTTC	CASSQDLSGGDNEQFF
TRBV27	TRBJ2-7	TRBD1	-	TGTGCCAGCAGTTTAATGGGACAGACCTACGAGCAGTACTTC	CASSLMGQTYEQYF
TRBV27	TRBJ2-1	-	-	TGTGCCAGCAGTTTATCTAACTCCTACAATGAGCAGTTCTTC	CASSLSNSYNEQFF
TRBV15	TRBJ1-5	-	-	TGTGCCACCAGCAGGCTAGGAGGCCGCAATCAGCCCCAGCATTTT	CATSRLGGRNQPQHF
TRBV9	TRBJ1-4	-	-	TGTGCCAGCAGCGTAGGGCGGATTAATGAAAAACTGTTTTTT	CASSVGRINEKLFF
TRBV6-1	TRBJ1-5	TRBD1	-	TGTGCCAGCAGTGAATATGACAGGGCTCCCGTCTCCACAGGGCCCCAGCATTTT	CASSEYDRAPVSTGPQHF
TRBV10-2	TRBJ2-7	-	-	TGCGCCAGCAGGGAGGTAGGAGGGGCCTACGAGCAGTACTTC	CASREVGGAYEQYF